These T cell receptor beta chains were read from a single sample in a study of technical replicates of blood from several donors. Some clones are missing from TCRdb's copy, which holds only in-frame ones; the method was immunoSEQ multiplex PCR. The sample has 83,000 or so clones; around nine tenths are singletons. The sequencing sample was made of T cells isolated from PBMCs. These receptors were obtained from a human donor in good health. CDR3s include the opening cysteine and the closing phenylalanine or tryptophan. D genes are given only for firm matches. Size is stated for part of the rows, as once, few or many counts, or as a class when the clone is expanded.

CDR3aa: CASSPLGQGLGNTIYF
CDR3nt: TGTGCCAGCTCACCACTGGGACAGGGCCTCGGAAACACCATATATTTT
j_gene: TRBJ1-3
d_gene: TRBD1
v_gene: TRBV18
abundance: -

CDR3aa: CSVDLAGDAEQYF
CDR3nt: TGCAGCGTTGATTTAGCGGGAGACGCCGAGCAGTACTTC
j_gene: TRBJ2-7
d_gene: TRBD2
v_gene: TRBV29-1
abundance: -

CDR3aa: CAWSYLTGAYF
CDR3nt: TGTGCCTGGAGTTACTTGACAGGGGCCTACTTC
j_gene: TRBJ1-2
d_gene: TRBD1
v_gene: TRBV30
abundance: once

CDR3aa: CASSRDSSFNEQFF
CDR3nt: TGTGCCAGCAGCCGGGACTCCTCCTTCAATGAGCAGTTCTTC
j_gene: TRBJ2-1
d_gene: -
v_gene: TRBV6-5
abundance: -

CDR3aa: CASSSQRQGAIEKLFF
CDR3nt: TGTGCCAGCAGTTCCCAAAGACAGGGGGCTATTGAAAAACTGTTTTTT
j_gene: TRBJ1-4
d_gene: TRBD1
v_gene: TRBV6-5
abundance: -

CDR3aa: CASSLTGGDTQYF
CDR3nt: TGCGCCAGCAGCTTGACGGGGGGGGATACGCAGTATTTT
j_gene: TRBJ2-3
d_gene: TRBD2
v_gene: TRBV5-1
abundance: -

CDR3aa: CASSLAESDTEAFF
CDR3nt: TGTGCCAGCAGCTTGGCGGAGAGTGACACTGAAGCTTTCTTT
j_gene: TRBJ1-1
d_gene: -
v_gene: TRBV5-4
abundance: -

CDR3aa: CASSAYRESNQPQHF
CDR3nt: TGTGCCAGCAGTGCATACAGGGAAAGCAATCAGCCCCAGCATTTT
j_gene: TRBJ1-5
d_gene: -
v_gene: TRBV6-1
abundance: once

CDR3aa: CASSDPGTGAYGYTF
CDR3nt: TGCGCCAGCAGTGACCCTGGGACAGGGGCCTATGGCTACACCTTC
j_gene: TRBJ1-2
d_gene: TRBD1
v_gene: TRBV10-1
abundance: -

CDR3aa: CASSYRGSYEQYF
CDR3nt: TGTGCCAGCAGTTACCGGGGATCCTACGAGCAGTACTTC
j_gene: TRBJ2-7
d_gene: -
v_gene: TRBV6-5
abundance: -

CDR3aa: CASSEVGASYNEQFF
CDR3nt: TGTGCCAGCAGTGAAGTGGGGGCGTCCTACAATGAGCAGTTCTTC
j_gene: TRBJ2-1
d_gene: -
v_gene: TRBV6-1
abundance: -

CDR3aa: CASTTAGTGTYEQYF
CDR3nt: TGTGCCAGTACTACAGCCGGGACAGGGACTTACGAGCAGTACTTC
j_gene: TRBJ2-7
d_gene: TRBD1
v_gene: TRBV19
abundance: -

CDR3aa: CASSTIFDTEAFF
CDR3nt: TGTGCCAGCAGCACAATTTTTGACACTGAAGCTTTCTTT
j_gene: TRBJ1-1
d_gene: -
v_gene: TRBV11-2
abundance: -

CDR3aa: CASSFRSTVADTQYF
CDR3nt: TGTGCCAGCAGCTTTAGGAGCACTGTTGCAGATACGCAGTATTTT
j_gene: TRBJ2-3
d_gene: -
v_gene: TRBV9
abundance: -

CDR3aa: CASSLHPRQWTYEQYF
CDR3nt: TGTGCCAGCAGTTTACACCCCAGACAGTGGACCTACGAGCAGTACTTC
j_gene: TRBJ2-7
d_gene: -
v_gene: TRBV27
abundance: -

CDR3aa: CASRGGTASSYEQYF
CDR3nt: TGTGCCAGCAGGGGAGGGACGGCAAGCTCCTACGAGCAGTACTTC
j_gene: TRBJ2-7
d_gene: TRBD2
v_gene: TRBV5-4
abundance: -

CDR3aa: CAWRVGKAVGTDTQYF
CDR3nt: TGTGCCTGGAGAGTTGGTAAGGCGGTGGGCACAGATACGCAGTATTTT
j_gene: TRBJ2-3
d_gene: -
v_gene: TRBV30
abundance: -

CDR3aa: CASSTSGRNEQFF
CDR3nt: TGTGCCAGCTCGACTAGCGGGAGAAATGAGCAGTTCTTC
j_gene: TRBJ2-1
d_gene: TRBD2
v_gene: TRBV28
abundance: -

CDR3aa: CASSSGQLLMNTEAFF
CDR3nt: TGTGCCAGCAGTTCGGGACAGCTGTTAATGAACACTGAAGCTTTCTTT
j_gene: TRBJ1-1
d_gene: TRBD1
v_gene: TRBV28
abundance: -

CDR3aa: CASSIGQGLTNYGYTF
CDR3nt: TGTGCCAGTAGTATCGGACAGGGGTTAACTAACTATGGCTACACCTTC
j_gene: TRBJ1-2
d_gene: TRBD1
v_gene: TRBV19
abundance: -

CDR3aa: CATSPGQETQYF
CDR3nt: TGTGCCACCAGTCCGGGCCAAGAGACCCAGTACTTC
j_gene: TRBJ2-5
d_gene: -
v_gene: TRBV6-5
abundance: -

CDR3aa: CASSHGDRGFYEQYF
CDR3nt: TGCGCCAGCAGTCACGGGGACAGGGGATTTTACGAGCAGTACTTC
j_gene: TRBJ2-7
d_gene: TRBD1
v_gene: TRBV10-2
abundance: -

CDR3aa: CASSAETSSEQYF
CDR3nt: TGTGCCAGCAGTGCCGAGACTAGCAGCGAGCAGTACTTC
j_gene: TRBJ2-7
d_gene: TRBD2
v_gene: TRBV6-4
abundance: -

CDR3aa: CSVDVVSGGNEQFF
CDR3nt: TGCAGCGTTGACGTGGTTAGCGGGGGGAATGAGCAGTTCTTC
j_gene: TRBJ2-1
d_gene: TRBD2
v_gene: TRBV29-1
abundance: -

CDR3aa: CASSRPGQGIETQYF
CDR3nt: TGTGCCAGCAGCCGCCCGGGACAGGGAATAGAGACCCAGTACTTC
j_gene: TRBJ2-5
d_gene: TRBD1
v_gene: TRBV5-6
abundance: -

CDR3aa: CASSIQGASYEQYF
CDR3nt: TGTGCCAGCAGTATACAGGGGGCCTCCTACGAGCAGTACTTC
j_gene: TRBJ2-7
d_gene: TRBD1
v_gene: TRBV5-8
abundance: once

CDR3aa: CASISGSGANVLTF
CDR3nt: TGTGCCAGCATTTCGGGCTCTGGGGCCAACGTCCTGACTTTC
j_gene: TRBJ2-6
d_gene: -
v_gene: TRBV2
abundance: -

CDR3aa: CASDRVGNTGEAFF
CDR3nt: TGTGCCAGCGACAGGGTCGGGAACACTGGTGAAGCTTTCTTT
j_gene: TRBJ1-1
d_gene: TRBD1
v_gene: TRBV6-5
abundance: -

CDR3aa: CASRQLQGAGEDEQYF
CDR3nt: TGTGCCAGCAGACAGCTACAGGGCGCGGGGGAGGACGAGCAGTACTTC
j_gene: TRBJ2-7
d_gene: -
v_gene: TRBV7-6
abundance: -

CDR3aa: CASMSRGRNEQFF
CDR3nt: TGTGCCAGCATGTCCAGGGGACGGAATGAGCAGTTCTTC
j_gene: TRBJ2-1
d_gene: -
v_gene: TRBV27
abundance: -

CDR3aa: CASSSSTYSNQPQHF
CDR3nt: TGTGCCAGCAGCTCAAGCACTTATAGCAATCAGCCCCAGCATTTT
j_gene: TRBJ1-5
d_gene: -
v_gene: TRBV7-2
abundance: once

CDR3aa: CASSPGQGTNEQFF
CDR3nt: TGCGCCAGCAGTCCGGGACAGGGGACGAATGAGCAGTTCTTC
j_gene: TRBJ2-1
d_gene: TRBD1
v_gene: TRBV5-1
abundance: -

CDR3aa: CASSYLGAQPQHF
CDR3nt: TGTGCCAGCAGCTACCTGGGGGCGCAGCCCCAGCATTTT
j_gene: TRBJ1-5
d_gene: -
v_gene: TRBV5-6
abundance: -

CDR3aa: CASTAAGGAGYTF
CDR3nt: TGTGCCAGCACCGCCGCGGGGGGCGCAGGCTACACCTTC
j_gene: TRBJ1-2
d_gene: -
v_gene: TRBV27
abundance: -

CDR3aa: CASSLGLAGGQETQYF
CDR3nt: TGTGCCAGCAGCTTGGGACTAGCGGGGGGGCAAGAGACCCAGTACTTC
j_gene: TRBJ2-5
d_gene: TRBD2
v_gene: TRBV5-4
abundance: -

CDR3aa: CASYHRDRSYEQYF
CDR3nt: TGTGCCAGCTACCACCGGGACAGATCCTACGAGCAGTACTTC
j_gene: TRBJ2-7
d_gene: TRBD1
v_gene: TRBV6-1
abundance: -

CDR3aa: CASTGTGQKLFF
CDR3nt: TGTGCCAGCACCGGGACAGGGCAAAAACTGTTTTTT
j_gene: TRBJ1-4
d_gene: TRBD1
v_gene: TRBV2
abundance: -

CDR3aa: CASAPIQRGGASIYGYTF
CDR3nt: TGTGCCAGCGCCCCCATCCAGAGAGGGGGCGCGTCAATCTATGGCTACACCTTC
j_gene: TRBJ1-2
d_gene: TRBD1
v_gene: TRBV27
abundance: -

CDR3aa: CASSEMGSGANVLTF
CDR3nt: TGTGCCAGCAGTGAAATGGGGAGTGGGGCCAACGTCCTGACTTTC
j_gene: TRBJ2-6
d_gene: -
v_gene: TRBV6-1
abundance: -

CDR3aa: CASKTGFIDTIYF
CDR3nt: TGCGCCTCGAAAACAGGGTTTATTGACACCATATATTTT
j_gene: TRBJ1-3
d_gene: -
v_gene: TRBV10-2
abundance: -

CDR3aa: CASSSWTSGSGQETQYF
CDR3nt: TGTGCCAGCAGCTCCTGGACTAGCGGGAGCGGCCAAGAGACCCAGTACTTC
j_gene: TRBJ2-5
d_gene: TRBD2
v_gene: TRBV13
abundance: -

CDR3aa: CASSQPGQGPIPNSPLHF
CDR3nt: TGCGCCAGCAGTCAACCCGGACAGGGACCAATACCCAATTCACCCCTCCACTTT
j_gene: TRBJ1-6
d_gene: TRBD1
v_gene: TRBV23-1
abundance: -

CDR3aa: CARGLAGETDTQYF
CDR3nt: TGTGCCAGGGGACTAGCGGGAGAAACAGATACGCAGTATTTT
j_gene: TRBJ2-3
d_gene: TRBD2
v_gene: TRBV2
abundance: -

CDR3aa: CASSENSRETQYF
CDR3nt: TGTGCCAGCAGTGAAAACAGTAGAGAGACCCAGTACTTC
j_gene: TRBJ2-5
d_gene: -
v_gene: TRBV6-1
abundance: -

CDR3aa: CASRPQDYPSNEQFF
CDR3nt: TGTGCCAGCAGACCCCAGGATTACCCCTCCAATGAGCAGTTCTTC
j_gene: TRBJ2-1
d_gene: -
v_gene: TRBV6-5
abundance: -

CDR3aa: CSVSSGTNTGELFF
CDR3nt: TGCAGCGTTTCTAGCGGAACGAACACCGGGGAGCTGTTTTTT
j_gene: TRBJ2-2
d_gene: TRBD2
v_gene: TRBV29-1
abundance: -

CDR3aa: CASSFSGKSYEQYF
CDR3nt: TGCGCCAGCAGCTTTAGCGGGAAGTCCTACGAGCAGTACTTC
j_gene: TRBJ2-7
d_gene: TRBD2
v_gene: TRBV5-1
abundance: -

CDR3aa: CASSENRGRKKRSQETQYF
CDR3nt: TGTGCCAGCAGTGAAAACAGGGGGCGGAAGAAGAGGTCCCAAGAGACCCAGTACTTC
j_gene: TRBJ2-5
d_gene: TRBD1
v_gene: TRBV6-1
abundance: -

CDR3aa: CASHYPTGGTQETQYF
CDR3nt: TGCGCCAGCCATTATCCAACAGGGGGCACGCAAGAGACCCAGTACTTC
j_gene: TRBJ2-5
d_gene: TRBD1
v_gene: TRBV5-1
abundance: -

CDR3aa: CASTTLTGLYTGELFF
CDR3nt: TGTGCCAGTACGACCCTGACAGGCCTCTACACCGGGGAGCTGTTTTTT
j_gene: TRBJ2-2
d_gene: -
v_gene: TRBV27
abundance: -

CDR3aa: CSVAAGAKDTQYF
CDR3nt: TGCAGCGTGGCAGCGGGAGCGAAAGATACGCAGTATTTT
j_gene: TRBJ2-3
d_gene: TRBD2
v_gene: TRBV29-1
abundance: once

CDR3aa: CASSQVDRGNSPLHF
CDR3nt: TGCGCCAGCAGCCAAGTAGACAGGGGTAATTCACCCCTCCACTTT
j_gene: TRBJ1-6
d_gene: TRBD1
v_gene: TRBV4-1
abundance: -

CDR3aa: CASRSLTYEQYF
CDR3nt: TGTGCCAGCAGGTCCCTAACCTACGAGCAGTACTTC
j_gene: TRBJ2-7
d_gene: -
v_gene: TRBV25-1
abundance: -

CDR3aa: CASSPAVTYGYTF
CDR3nt: TGTGCCAGCAGTCCCGCAGTTACCTATGGCTACACCTTC
j_gene: TRBJ1-2
d_gene: -
v_gene: TRBV9
abundance: few

CDR3aa: CASSSPTSPETQYF
CDR3nt: TGTGCCAGCAGCTCCCCGACTAGCCCGGAGACCCAGTACTTC
j_gene: TRBJ2-5
d_gene: TRBD2
v_gene: TRBV7-2
abundance: -

CDR3aa: CASSSYRGEEETQYF
CDR3nt: TGTGCCAGCAGTTCTTACAGGGGTGAGGAAGAGACCCAGTACTTC
j_gene: TRBJ2-5
d_gene: TRBD1
v_gene: TRBV27
abundance: -

CDR3aa: CASSLLWGGFGGDTEAFF
CDR3nt: TGTGCCAGCAGCTTGTTGTGGGGAGGGTTCGGAGGGGACACTGAAGCTTTCTTT
j_gene: TRBJ1-1
d_gene: -
v_gene: TRBV5-4
abundance: -

CDR3aa: CASSSISGDGGSVKGYTF
CDR3nt: TGTGCCAGTAGTAGCATTTCGGGGGACGGTGGAAGTGTGAAGGGCTACACCTTC
j_gene: TRBJ1-2
d_gene: -
v_gene: TRBV19
abundance: -

CDR3aa: CASSRGPGPLVNQPQHF
CDR3nt: TGTGCCAGCTCACGGGGGCCGGGCCCGCTCGTCAATCAGCCCCAGCATTTT
j_gene: TRBJ1-5
d_gene: -
v_gene: TRBV18
abundance: -

CDR3aa: CASSPGLVGVNEQFF
CDR3nt: TGTGCCAGTAGTCCGGGACTAGTGGGGGTGAATGAGCAGTTCTTC
j_gene: TRBJ2-1
d_gene: TRBD2
v_gene: TRBV19
abundance: -